Listed here are 21 T cell receptor beta chains from one sample, sequenced in a study of PD-1 blockade in classical Hodgkin lymphoma. Time point: cycle 4 day 1 (C4D1), after about 6 weeks of nivolumab. After autologous stem cell transplantation all patients relapsed, and prior brentuximab vedotin exposure differed between cohorts. TCRdb keeps only in-frame clones here, not all; method: immunoSEQ multiplex PCR. Counted here are some 50,000 clones, about 75% occurring once; the ten biggest clones make up about an eighth. The source was peripheral blood mononuclear cells (PBMCs), collected before the fourth cycle of nivolumab. All receptors come from a human donor with classical Hodgkin lymphoma.

V is TRBV5-6 and J is TRBJ2-1; tentative D call: TRBD2 (5 bases). Trimming shortened V by 4 bases and J by 0 bases, and 11 bases separated the two germline ends. This CDR3 is built from 15 residues. The germline V gene has CDR1 SGHDT and CDR2 YYEEEE. Written as DNA, the CDR3 is TGTGCCAGCAGCCCTATGGGGAGCTCCTACAATGAGCAGTTCTTC. Amino acid sequence: CASSPMGSSYNEQFF. Full variable domain (rest looked up from reference TRBV5-6 and TRBJ2-1): DAGVTQSPTHLIKTRGQQVTLRCSPKSGHDTVSWYQQALGQGPQFIFQYYEEEERQRGNFPDRFSGHQFPNYSSELNVNALLLGDSALYLCASSPMGSSYNEQFFGPGTRLTVL.

This chain uses TRBV7-8 with TRBJ2-5; weak D call: TRBD1 (5 bases). The V end was cut by 5 bases, the J end by 2 bases, with 9 bases between. The germline V gene encodes CDR1 SGHVS and CDR2 FQNEAQ. This CDR3 region has 13 residues. The CDR3 is CASSLDKQETQYF. CDR3 DNA sequence: TGTGCCAGCAGCCTGGACAAGCAAGAGACCCAGTACTTC.

This clone turned up a few times. The chain couples TRBV5-6 to TRBJ1-1, with D tentatively TRBD1 (5 bases). The V gene lost 1 base and the J gene lost 1 base, with 11 bases spanning the gap. In germline, CDR1 is SGHDT, CDR2 YYEEEE. The CDR3 loop spans 15 amino acids. The CDR3 DNA sequence: TGTGCCAGCAGCTTGTGGGGGAATTGGAACACTGAAGCTTTCTTT. Translating gives CASSLWGNWNTEAFF.

Worth noting for this clone: It may be a read error: a sequence one base away is much more abundant. This same CDR3 is encoded by further DNA sequences in the sample. The chain couples TRBV29-1 to TRBJ2-3; 10 nucleotides agree with TRBD1. V was pared by 3 bases and J by 2 bases, with 2 bases of the junction left unmatched. Germline loops: CDR1 SQVTM, CDR2 ANQGSEA. The CDR3 length is 14 residues. This chain's CDR3 is CSVEGQGYTDTQYF. The CDR3 coding sequence is TGCAGCGTTGAGGGACAGGGGTACACAGATACGCAGTATTTT.

The gene calls are TRBV5-6 and TRBJ1-4; D is unresolved. Trimming pared 0 bases from V and 7 bases from J, leaving 10 bases between. Germline values: CDR1 SGHDT, CDR2 YYEEEE. The CDR3 is 14 residues long. CDR3 region: CASSLGSGTEKLFF. The CDR3 DNA sequence: TGTGCCAGCAGCTTGGGATCAGGCACTGAAAAACTGTTTTTT.

J is TRBJ1-2 and V is TRBV6-5; 8 bases match TRBD1. CDR1 is MNHEY, CDR2 SVGAGI, per germline. This CDR3 region has 14 residues. The junction had 4 bases not matched to a gene; V was cut back by 4 bases and J by 3 bases. The CDR3 spells CASSSPDRDYGYTF. In DNA form, the CDR3 reads TGTGCCAGCAGTTCCCCGGACAGGGACTATGGCTACACCTTC.

The rearrangement joins TRBV5-6 to TRBJ2-7; 11 bases are a match to TRBD2. This CDR3 comprises 15 residues. Germline V gene sequence: CDR1 SGHDT, CDR2 YYEEEE. Trimming took 4 bases from V and 1 from J; bases not matched to a gene: 4. The CDR3 spells CASSDGTSGSYEQYF. DNA for the CDR3: TGTGCCAGCAGCGATGGGACTAGCGGTTCCTACGAGCAGTACTTC.

The chain carries TRBV9 and TRBJ1-1, with TRBD1 as a possible D gene (5 bases). This CDR3 is 13 amino acids long. Germline V CDR1 and CDR2: SGDLS, YYNGEE. V gave up 4 bases and J gave up 4 bases, with 11 bases separating them. CDR3 protein: CASSTRDGTEAFF. CDR3 nucleotide sequence: TGTGCCAGCAGCACCCGGGACGGCACTGAAGCTTTCTTT.

This sequence joins TRBV10-2 and TRBJ2-1; D call uncertain. V was clipped by 2 bases and J by 9 bases, with 14 bases between them. This CDR3 is built from 14 residues. Germline V lookup: CDR1 WSHSY, CDR2 SAAADI. Here the CDR3 DNA reads TGCGCCAGCAGTGAGGTCCCCATAGTAGGTGAGCAGTTCTTC. This translates into CASSEVPIVGEQFF.

The chain employs TRBV5-1 and TRBJ2-1, with TRBD2 identical over 11 bases. Looked up from germline, CDR1 is SGHRS and CDR2 is YFSETQ. The CDR3 is 20 amino acids. The ends lost 4 bases at V and 6 bases at J; junction bases unmatched: 21. The CDR3: CASSAGPPTSGISIINEQFF. CDR3 in DNA: TGCGCCAGCAGCGCGGGGCCCCCGACTAGCGGGATTTCTATTATCAATGAGCAGTTCTTC.

About this clone: One end of the junction is discordant with germline, which a read error may explain. This chain connects TRBV28 to TRBJ2-7; 7 bases are shared with TRBD1. Germline CDR1 reads MDHEN; CDR2 reads SYDVKM. The CDR3 totals 13 residues. The CDR3 sequence: CASSFYRGRTLDF. The CDR3 DNA reads as TGTGCCAGCAGTTTTTACAGGGGCCGAACATTGGACTTC. Full variable domain (remainder filled in from reference TRBV28 and TRBJ2-7): DVKVTQSSRYLVKRTGEKVFLECVQDMDHENMFWYRQDPGLGLRLIYFSYDVKMKEKGDIPEGYSVSREKKERFSLILESASTNQTSMYLCASSFYRGRTLDFGPGTRLTVT.

The gene calls are TRBV6-6 and TRBJ2-1, with D hard to call. CDR1 is MNHNY, CDR2 SVGAGI, per germline (reference sequence). Deletions cut 5 bases from V and 4 bases from J, with 15 bases between. The CDR3 sequence is 15 residues long. CDR3 DNA: TGTGCCAGCAGTGACGAATGGCTGTCGTACAATGAGCAGTTCTTC. Translated, it gives CASSDEWLSYNEQFF.

The chain links TRBV6-5 to TRBJ2-1; D remains ambiguous. V lost 3 bases and J lost 8, with 11 bases in between. Germline CDR1 MNHEY, CDR2 SVGAGI. There are 13 residues in the CDR3. CDR3 loop: CASSYLGQDEQFF. The CDR3 nucleotides read TGTGCCAGCAGTTATCTAGGTCAGGATGAGCAGTTCTTC.

The rearrangement links TRBV7-9 to TRBJ2-1, with D possibly TRBD2 on 6 matching bases. The germline V and J ends were trimmed by 5 bases and 9 bases, with 11 bases remaining between them. Germline V lookup: CDR1 SEHNR, CDR2 FQNEAQ (reference sequence). The CDR3 length is 12 residues. CDR3 bases: TGTGCCAGCAGCCCGACTAGTTTTGAGCAGTTCTTC. It codes for CASSPTSFEQFF.

The chain couples TRBV5-6 to TRBJ2-7; no definite D call. This CDR3 has 12 amino acids. The germline V gene has CDR1 SGHDT and CDR2 YYEEEE. V was shortened by 0 bases and J by 1 base, with 2 bases between the two germline ends. The CDR3: CASSLVSYEQYF. The CDR3 DNA follows: TGTGCCAGCAGCTTGGTGTCCTACGAGCAGTACTTC.

The chain is built from TRBV6-5 and TRBJ1-6; no clear D. Between the trimmed V and J ends, which lost 6 bases and 8 bases, there was a span of 11 bases. Germline CDR1 is MNHEY and CDR2 is SVGAGI. This CDR3 has 13 residues. In DNA form, the CDR3 reads TGTGCCAGCAGCACGACCGCTTATTCACCCCTCCACTTT. Encoded protein: CASSTTAYSPLHF.

The gene calls are TRBV7-2 and TRBJ2-7, with a tentative D call TRBD2 (6 bases). Deletions cut 1 base from V and 3 bases from J, with 10 bases between. Looked up from germline, CDR1 is SGHTA and CDR2 is FQGNSA. The CDR3 is 14 amino acids. CDR3 residues: CASSLDGGLYEQYF. The CDR3, as DNA: TGTGCCAGCAGCTTAGACGGGGGACTCTACGAGCAGTACTTC. Based on the CDR3 plus reference TRBV7-2 and TRBJ2-7, the full variable domain is GAGVSQSPSNKVTEKGKDVELRCDPISGHTALYWYRQSLGQGLEFLIYFQGNSAPDKSGLPSDRFSAERTGGSVSTLTIQRTQQEDSAVYLCASSLDGGLYEQYFGPGTRLTVT.

The chain combines TRBV4-1 with TRBJ1-2, with D uncertain. The V end lost 0 bases, the J end lost 3 bases, and 11 bases lay between the germline ends. In germline, CDR1 is MGHRA, CDR2 YSYEKL. This CDR3 has 15 amino acids. The CDR3 region is CASSQDRGEYYGYTF. The DNA for the CDR3 is TGCGCCAGCAGCCAAGACCGCGGGGAGTACTATGGCTACACCTTC.

This chain connects TRBV6-4 to TRBJ1-1, with 7 bases aligning to TRBD1. Germline V lookup: CDR1 MRHNA, CDR2 SNTAGT. This CDR3 region has 16 residues. With 0 bases clipped from V and 0 bases from J, the junction kept 4 bases outside the gene matches. The DNA of the CDR3 is TGTGCCAGCAGTGACTCCCCTCAGGGGGTGAACACTGAAGCTTTCTTT. This gives the protein CASSDSPQGVNTEAFF.

The chain links TRBV7-2 to TRBJ2-5, with TRBD1 as a possible D gene (6 bases). With 5 bases removed from V and 1 base from J, the gap between germline ends came to 14 bases. The CDR3 has 15 residues. The germline CDR1 and CDR2 sequences are SGHTA and FQGNSA. CDR3: CASSPTLQGQETQYF. CDR3 nucleotides: TGTGCCAGCAGCCCGACCCTACAGGGCCAAGAGACCCAGTACTTC.

The chain is built from TRBV4-2 and TRBJ1-1; no clear D gene. The germline V gene encodes CDR1 LGHNA and CDR2 YNFKEQ. The V end was cut by 4 bases, the J end by 5 bases, with 8 bases between. There are 12 residues in the CDR3. The DNA of the CDR3 is TGTGCCAGCAGCCTAGGGTTAACTGAAGCTTTCTTT. Translating it yields CASSLGLTEAFF.